The 8 T cell receptor beta chains reported below all come from one sample, sequenced in a study of T-cell memory formation after mild COVID-19. TCRdb re-called the 5' RACE reads with MiXCR, one entry per CDR3 protein. This table has about 290,000 distinct CDR3 sequences, 15% appearing once. Sequenced input: PBMCs or a T cell subset sorted from them (not recorded which). The origin of the receptors is a man aged 18-30 years who had mild COVID-19 (a few samples of this study predate the infection). Cell type and time point are not known.

The rearrangement joins TRBV28 to TRBJ2-1, with D unresolved. V was trimmed by 7 bases and J by 9 bases, leaving 13 bases between them. The germline gives CDR1 MDHEN, CDR2 SYDVKM. This CDR3 has 12 residues. DNA for the CDR3: TGTGCCAGCAAGAATCGGTTTGGTGAGCAGTTCTTC. Protein: CASKNRFGEQFF.

This clonotype was seen a handful of times. This chain joins TRBV2 and TRBJ2-3, with 9 bases aligning to TRBD2. This CDR3 region has 13 residues. J gave up 5 bases and V 7 bases, and 4 bases lay outside the gene matches. Per the germline V gene, CDR1 is SNHLY and CDR2 is FYNNEI. DNA for the CDR3: TGTGCCAGCAAGGCGGGGGGGCAAGATACGCAGTATTTT. Amino acids: CASKAGGQDTQYF.

A few counts support this clonotype. The rearrangement joins TRBV12-2 to TRBJ1-6; the D call TRBD1 from the table was never checked on the DNA. TRBV12-2 is assigned pseudogene status. The CDR3 extends over 16 amino acids. Written as DNA, the CDR3 is TGTGCAAGTCGCTTAGTGGGTCTGCGGACAGGGATTACCCTCCACTTT. This gives the protein CASRLVGLRTGITLHF.

The V and J genes are TRBV7-2 and TRBJ2-3, with D possibly called TRBD1 or TRBD2 (5 bases each). The germline gives CDR1 SGHTA, CDR2 FQGNSA. V shed 5 bases and J shed 0 bases, with 15 bases lying between them. This CDR3 comprises 16 residues. CDR3 sequence (DNA): TGTGCCAGCAGCCCCTGGGGGTTTCCTAGCACAGATACGCAGTATTTT. Translating gives CASSPWGFPSTDTQYF. Drawing the rest from reference TRBV7-2 and TRBJ2-3, the complete variable domain is GAGVSQSPSNKVTEKGKDVELRCDPISGHTALYWYRQSLGQGLEFLIYFQGNSAPDKSGLPSDRFSAERTGGSVSTLTIQRTQQEDSAVYLCASSPWGFPSTDTQYFGPGTRLTVL.

At least ten counts were recorded for this clonotype. A junction end diverges from the germline sequence, so it may reflect a read error. The chain joins TRBV12-3 or TRBV12-4 to TRBJ2-4; 7 nucleotides agree with TRBD1. CDR3 size: 13 residues. CDR3 bases: TGTGCCAGCAGTTTAAGGATGGGGGACAGCGCCGACTTC. Translated: CASSLRMGDSADF.

This clonotype was picked up a small number of times. The chain joins TRBV25-1 to TRBJ2-2; TRBD1 might be the D (6 bases). The germline V gene encodes CDR1 MGHDK and CDR2 SYGVNS. Trimming took 1 base from V and 7 from J, leaving 10 bases between them. This CDR3 contains 14 residues. DNA of the CDR3: TGTGCCAGCAGTGAATGGGGGCTCGGCGGGGAGCTGTTTTTT. Translation gives CASSEWGLGGELFF.

This clonotype was found a few times. This rearrangement joins TRBV27 to TRBJ2-3, with 9 positions matching TRBD1. J was trimmed by 6 bases and V by 3 bases; bases with no gene match: 4. The germline V gene has CDR1 MNHEY and CDR2 SMNVEV (reference sequence). The CDR3 extends over 14 amino acids. CDR3 sequence (DNA): TGTGCCAGCAGTTTCGGACAGGGGTGGGATACGCAGTATTTT. The encoded protein is CASSFGQGWDTQYF.

This clonotype was seen at least ten times. The chain links TRBV7-3 to TRBJ2-3, with 7 bases aligning to TRBD1. CDR3 length: 15 amino acids. V shed 5 bases and J 2 bases; nucleotides not matched to a gene: 7. Germline lookup yields CDR1 SGHTA and CDR2 FQGTGA. The CDR3 bases are TGTGCCAGCAGCCTAGTAGGGACAGCCACAGATACGCAGTATTTT. Its translation is CASSLVGTATDTQYF.